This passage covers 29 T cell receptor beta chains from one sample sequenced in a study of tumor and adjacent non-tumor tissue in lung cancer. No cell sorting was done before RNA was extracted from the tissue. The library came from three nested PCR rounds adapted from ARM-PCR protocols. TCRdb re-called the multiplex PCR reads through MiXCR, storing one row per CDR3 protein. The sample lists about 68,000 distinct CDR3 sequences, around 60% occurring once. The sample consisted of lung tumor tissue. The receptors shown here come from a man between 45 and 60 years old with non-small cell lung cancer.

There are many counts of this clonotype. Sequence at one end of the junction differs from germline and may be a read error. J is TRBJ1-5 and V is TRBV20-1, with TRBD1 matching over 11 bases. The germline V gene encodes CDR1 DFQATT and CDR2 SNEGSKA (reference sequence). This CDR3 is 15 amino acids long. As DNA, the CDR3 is TGCAGTGCGAGAGATGGACAGGGGGCCGATCAGCCCCAGCATTTT. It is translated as CSARDGQGADQPQHF.

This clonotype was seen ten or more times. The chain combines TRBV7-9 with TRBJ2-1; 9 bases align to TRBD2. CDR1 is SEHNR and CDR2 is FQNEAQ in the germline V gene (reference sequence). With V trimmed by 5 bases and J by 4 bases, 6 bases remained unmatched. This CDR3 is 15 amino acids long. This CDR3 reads CASSVPGLAYNEQFF. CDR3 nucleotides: TGTGCCAGCAGCGTTCCGGGACTAGCTTACAATGAGCAGTTCTTC.

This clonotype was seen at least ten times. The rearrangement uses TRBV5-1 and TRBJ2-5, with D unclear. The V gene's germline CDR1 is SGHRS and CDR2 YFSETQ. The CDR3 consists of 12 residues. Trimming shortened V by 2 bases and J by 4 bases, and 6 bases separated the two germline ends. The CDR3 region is CASSFSGETQYF. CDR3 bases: TGCGCCAGCAGCTTTTCCGGAGAGACCCAGTACTTC.

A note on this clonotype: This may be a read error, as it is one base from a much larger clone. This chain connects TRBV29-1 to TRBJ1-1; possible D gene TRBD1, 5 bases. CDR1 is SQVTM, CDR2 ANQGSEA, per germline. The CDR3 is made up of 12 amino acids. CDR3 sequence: CSVGQPNTGAFF. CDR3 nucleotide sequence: TGCAGCGTTGGACAGCCTAACACTGGAGCTTTCTTT.

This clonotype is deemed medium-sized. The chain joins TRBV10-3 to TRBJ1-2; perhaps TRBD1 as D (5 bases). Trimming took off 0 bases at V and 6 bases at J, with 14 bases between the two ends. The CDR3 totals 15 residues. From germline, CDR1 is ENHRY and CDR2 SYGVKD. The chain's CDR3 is CAISESMGQVDGYTF. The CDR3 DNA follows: TGTGCCATCAGTGAGTCGATGGGGCAGGTAGATGGCTACACCTTC.

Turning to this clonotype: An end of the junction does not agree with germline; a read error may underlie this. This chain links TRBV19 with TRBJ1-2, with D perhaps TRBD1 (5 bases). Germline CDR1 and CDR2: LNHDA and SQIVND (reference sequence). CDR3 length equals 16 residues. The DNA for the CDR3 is TGTGCTAGTAGTTCGGTACATGGGGCCAAGAACTATGGCTACACCTTC. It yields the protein CASSSVHGAKNYGYTF.

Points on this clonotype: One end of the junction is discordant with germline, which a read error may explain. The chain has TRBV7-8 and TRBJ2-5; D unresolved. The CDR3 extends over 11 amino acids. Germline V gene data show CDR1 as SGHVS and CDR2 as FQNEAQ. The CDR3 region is CVSSSGETQYF. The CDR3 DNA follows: TGTGTCAGCAGCTCTGGGGAGACCCAGTACTTC.

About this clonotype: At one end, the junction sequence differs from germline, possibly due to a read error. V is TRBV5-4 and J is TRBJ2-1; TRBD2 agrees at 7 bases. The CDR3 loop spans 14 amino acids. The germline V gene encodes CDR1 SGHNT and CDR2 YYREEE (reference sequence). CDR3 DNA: TGTGCCTGCAGCTCCGGGACTACTGGGGATGAGCAGTTCTTC. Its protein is CACSSGTTGDEQFF. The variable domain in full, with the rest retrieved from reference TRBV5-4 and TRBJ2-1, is ETGVTQSPTHLIKTRGQQVTLRCSSQSGHNTVSWYQQALGQGPQFIFQYYREEENGRGNFPPRFSGLQFPNYSSELNVNALELDDSALYLCACSSGTTGDEQFFGPGTRLTVL.

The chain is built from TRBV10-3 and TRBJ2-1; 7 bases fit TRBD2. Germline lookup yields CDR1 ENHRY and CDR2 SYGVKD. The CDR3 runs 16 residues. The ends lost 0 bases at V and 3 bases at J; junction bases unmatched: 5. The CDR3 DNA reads TGTGCCATCAGTGAGTCTATGGCGGGAGTCTACAATGAGCAGTTCTTC. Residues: CAISESMAGVYNEQFF.

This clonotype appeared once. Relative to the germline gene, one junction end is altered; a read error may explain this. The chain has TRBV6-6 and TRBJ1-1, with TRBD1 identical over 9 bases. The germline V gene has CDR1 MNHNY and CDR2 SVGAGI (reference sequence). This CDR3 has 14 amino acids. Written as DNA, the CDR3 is TGTGTCAGCGGTCAGGGACAGGGTGGGACTGAAGCCTTCTTT. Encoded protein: CVSGQGQGGTEAFF.

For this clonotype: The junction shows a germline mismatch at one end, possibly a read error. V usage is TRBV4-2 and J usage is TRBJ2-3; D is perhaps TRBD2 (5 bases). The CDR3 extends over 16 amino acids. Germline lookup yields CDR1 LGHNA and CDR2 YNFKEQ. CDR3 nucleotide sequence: TGTGTCAGCAGCCTAGCCTCCGGTCTCTCTACAGATACGCAGTATTTT. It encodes CVSSLASGLSTDTQYF.

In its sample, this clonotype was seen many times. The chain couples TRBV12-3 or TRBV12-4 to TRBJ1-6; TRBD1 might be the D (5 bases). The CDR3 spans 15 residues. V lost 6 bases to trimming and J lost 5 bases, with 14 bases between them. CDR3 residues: CASSPPGRDNSPLHF. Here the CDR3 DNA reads TGTGCCAGCAGCCCCCCGGGACGGGATAATTCACCCCTCCACTTT.

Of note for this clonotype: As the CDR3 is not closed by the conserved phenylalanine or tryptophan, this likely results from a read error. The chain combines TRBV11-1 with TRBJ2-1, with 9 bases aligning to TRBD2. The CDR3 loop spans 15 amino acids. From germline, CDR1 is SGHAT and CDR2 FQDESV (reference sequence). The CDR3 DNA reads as TGTGCCAGCAGCTCAACTAGCGGGTCCTACAATGTGCAGTTCATC. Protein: CASSSTSGSYNVQFI.

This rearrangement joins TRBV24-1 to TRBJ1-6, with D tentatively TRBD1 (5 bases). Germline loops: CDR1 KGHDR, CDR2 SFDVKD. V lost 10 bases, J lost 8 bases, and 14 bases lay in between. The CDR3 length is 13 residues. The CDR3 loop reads CATRPDSDSPLHF. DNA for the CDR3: TGTGCCACAAGACCCGACAGCGATTCACCCCTCCACTTT.

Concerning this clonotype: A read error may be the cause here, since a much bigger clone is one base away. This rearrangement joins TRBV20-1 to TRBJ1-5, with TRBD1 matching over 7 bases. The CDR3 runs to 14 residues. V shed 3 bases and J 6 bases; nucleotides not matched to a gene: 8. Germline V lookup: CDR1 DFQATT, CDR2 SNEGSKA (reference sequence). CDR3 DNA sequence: TGCAGTGCTAGGGGACAGTGGGCGGCTCAGCCCCAGCATTTT. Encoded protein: CSARGQWAAQPQHF.

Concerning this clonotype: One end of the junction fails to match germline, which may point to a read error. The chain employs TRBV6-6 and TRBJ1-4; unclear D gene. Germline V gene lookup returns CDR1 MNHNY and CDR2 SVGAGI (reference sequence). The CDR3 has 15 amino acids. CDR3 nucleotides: TGTGTCAGCAGCAGTCCTCAGACAACTAATGAAAAACTGTTTTTT. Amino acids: CVSSSPQTTNEKLFF.

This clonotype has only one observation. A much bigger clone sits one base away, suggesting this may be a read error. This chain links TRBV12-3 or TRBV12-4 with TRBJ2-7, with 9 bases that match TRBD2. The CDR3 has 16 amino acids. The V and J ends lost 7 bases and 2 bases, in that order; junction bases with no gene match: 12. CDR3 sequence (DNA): TGTGCCAGCACTAATACCGGGACTAGCCGAGCCTACGAGCAGTACTTC. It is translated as CASTNTGTSRAYEQYF.

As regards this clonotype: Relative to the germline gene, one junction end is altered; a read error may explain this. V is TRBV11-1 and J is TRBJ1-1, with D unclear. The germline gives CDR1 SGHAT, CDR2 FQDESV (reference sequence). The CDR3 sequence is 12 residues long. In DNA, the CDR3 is TGTACCAGCAGCTTAGAGGGAAGTGAAGCTTTCTTT. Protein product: CTSSLEGSEAFF.

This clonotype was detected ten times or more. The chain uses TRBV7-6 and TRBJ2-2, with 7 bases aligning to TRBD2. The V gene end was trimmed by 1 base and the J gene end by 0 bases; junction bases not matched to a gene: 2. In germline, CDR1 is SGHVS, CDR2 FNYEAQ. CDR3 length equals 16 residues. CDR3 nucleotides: TGTGCCAGCAGCTTAGGGCTAGCGGCGAACACCGGGGAGCTGTTTTTT. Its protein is CASSLGLAANTGELFF.

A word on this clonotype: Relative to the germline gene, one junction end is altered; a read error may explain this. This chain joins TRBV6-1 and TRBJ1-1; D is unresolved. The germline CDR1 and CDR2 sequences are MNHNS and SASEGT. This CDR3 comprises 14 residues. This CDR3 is CTSSEVFRNTEALF. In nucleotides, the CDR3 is TGTACCAGCAGTGAAGTCTTTAGGAACACTGAAGCTCTCTTT.

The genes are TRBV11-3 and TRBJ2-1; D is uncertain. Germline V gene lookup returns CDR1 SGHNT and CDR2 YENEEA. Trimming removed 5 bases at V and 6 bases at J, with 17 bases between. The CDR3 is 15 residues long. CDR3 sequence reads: CASSMAGQAVNEQFF. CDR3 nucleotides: TGTGCCAGCAGCATGGCTGGCCAGGCTGTCAATGAGCAGTTCTTC.

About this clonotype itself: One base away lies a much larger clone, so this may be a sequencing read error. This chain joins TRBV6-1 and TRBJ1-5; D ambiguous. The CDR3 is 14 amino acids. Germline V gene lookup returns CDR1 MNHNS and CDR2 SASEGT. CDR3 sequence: CASMSGEQNQSQHF. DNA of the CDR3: TGTGCCAGCATGTCCGGGGAACAGAATCAGTCCCAGCATTTT.

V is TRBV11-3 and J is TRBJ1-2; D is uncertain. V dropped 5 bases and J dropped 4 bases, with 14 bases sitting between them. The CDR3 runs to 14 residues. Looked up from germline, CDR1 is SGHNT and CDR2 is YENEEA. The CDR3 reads CASSRAAPFYGYTF. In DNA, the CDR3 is TGTGCCAGCAGCCGAGCTGCGCCTTTCTATGGCTACACCTTC.

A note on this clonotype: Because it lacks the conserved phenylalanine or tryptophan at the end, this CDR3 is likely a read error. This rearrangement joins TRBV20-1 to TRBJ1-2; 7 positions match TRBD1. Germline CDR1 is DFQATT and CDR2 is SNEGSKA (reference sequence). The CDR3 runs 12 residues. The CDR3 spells CNASDRDYGYTL. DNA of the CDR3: TGCAATGCTAGCGACAGGGACTATGGCTACACCCTC.

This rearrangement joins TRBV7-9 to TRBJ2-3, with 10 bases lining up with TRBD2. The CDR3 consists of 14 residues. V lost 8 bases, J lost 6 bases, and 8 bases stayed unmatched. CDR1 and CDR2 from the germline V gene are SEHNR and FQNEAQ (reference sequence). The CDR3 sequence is CASRISGRQDTQYF. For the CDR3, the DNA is TGTGCCAGCCGGATTAGCGGGAGGCAGGATACGCAGTATTTT. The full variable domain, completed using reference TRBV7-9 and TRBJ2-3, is DTGVSQNPRHKITKRGQNVTFRCDPISEHNRLYWYRQTLGQGPEFLTYFQNEAQLEKSRLLSDRFSAERPKGSFSTLEIQRTEQGDSAMYLCASRISGRQDTQYFGPGTRLTVL.

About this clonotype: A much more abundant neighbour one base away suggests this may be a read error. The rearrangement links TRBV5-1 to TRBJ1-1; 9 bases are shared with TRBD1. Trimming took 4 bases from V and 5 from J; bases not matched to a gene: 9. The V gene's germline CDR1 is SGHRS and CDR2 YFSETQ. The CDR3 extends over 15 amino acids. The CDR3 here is CASSMATGGLTEAFF. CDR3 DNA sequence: TGCGCCAGCAGCATGGCCACAGGGGGCTTGACTGAAGCTTTCTTT.

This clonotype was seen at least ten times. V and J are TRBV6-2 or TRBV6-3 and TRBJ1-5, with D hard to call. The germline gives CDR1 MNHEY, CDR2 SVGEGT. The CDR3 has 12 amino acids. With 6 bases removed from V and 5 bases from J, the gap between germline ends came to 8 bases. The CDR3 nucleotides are TGTGCCAGCAGAGCTCCATATCAGCCCCAGCATTTT. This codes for CASRAPYQPQHF.

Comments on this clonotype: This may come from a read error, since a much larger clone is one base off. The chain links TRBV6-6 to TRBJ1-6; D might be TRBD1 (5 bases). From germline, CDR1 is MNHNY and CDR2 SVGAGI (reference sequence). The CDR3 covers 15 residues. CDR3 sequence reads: CACSRGNTYNSPLHF. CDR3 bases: TGTGCCTGCAGTCGGGGGAACACCTATAATTCACCCCTCCACTTT.

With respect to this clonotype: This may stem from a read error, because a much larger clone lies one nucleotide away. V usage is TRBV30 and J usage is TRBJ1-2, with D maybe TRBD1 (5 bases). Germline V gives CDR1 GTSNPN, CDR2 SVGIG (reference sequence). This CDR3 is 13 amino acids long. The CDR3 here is CAWFGAANYAYTF. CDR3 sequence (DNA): TGTGCCTGGTTCGGGGCAGCTAACTATGCCTACACCTTC.